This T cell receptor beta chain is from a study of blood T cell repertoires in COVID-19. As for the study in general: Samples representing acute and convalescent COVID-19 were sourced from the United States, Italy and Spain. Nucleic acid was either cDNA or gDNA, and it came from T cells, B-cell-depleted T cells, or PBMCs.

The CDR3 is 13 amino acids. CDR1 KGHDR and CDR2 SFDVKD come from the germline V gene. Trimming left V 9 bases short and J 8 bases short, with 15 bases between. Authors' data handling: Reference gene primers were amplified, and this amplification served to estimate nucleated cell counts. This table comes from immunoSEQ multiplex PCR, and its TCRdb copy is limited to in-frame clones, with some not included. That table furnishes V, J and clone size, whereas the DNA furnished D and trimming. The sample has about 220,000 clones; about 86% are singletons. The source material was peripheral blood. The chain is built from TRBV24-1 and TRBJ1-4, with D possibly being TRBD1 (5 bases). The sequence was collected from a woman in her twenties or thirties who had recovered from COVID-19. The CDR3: CATADAGEEKLFF. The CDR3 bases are TGTGCCACCGCTGATGCGGGGGAAGAAAAACTGTTTTTT.